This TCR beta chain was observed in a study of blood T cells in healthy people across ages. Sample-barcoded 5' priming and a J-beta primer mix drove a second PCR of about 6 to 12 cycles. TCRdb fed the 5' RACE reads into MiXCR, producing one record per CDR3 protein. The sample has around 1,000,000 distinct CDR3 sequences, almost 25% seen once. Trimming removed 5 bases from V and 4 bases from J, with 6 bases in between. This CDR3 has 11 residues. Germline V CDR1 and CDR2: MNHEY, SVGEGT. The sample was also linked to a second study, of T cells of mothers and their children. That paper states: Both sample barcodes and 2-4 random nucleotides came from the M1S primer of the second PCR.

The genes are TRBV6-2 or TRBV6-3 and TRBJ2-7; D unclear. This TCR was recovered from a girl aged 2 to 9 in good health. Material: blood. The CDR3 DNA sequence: TGTGCCAGCAGTAATGCATACGAGCAGTACTTC. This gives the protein CASSNAYEQYF.